This paragraph reports one T cell receptor (beta chain). Its antigen is undetermined. The V gene's germline CDR1 is LGHDT and CDR2 YNNKEL (reference sequence). The ends were cut back, 1 base at V and 5 bases at J, with 12 bases in the middle. This CDR3 spans 14 amino acids. This record belongs to a study of response to subunit inactivated influenza vaccine. General study findings and limits: The study's authors posited that every seasonal influenza vaccination enlists few new T cells.

TCRdb passed the RT-PCR reads through MiXCR, listing each CDR3 protein once. The sample comprises hundreds of thousands of distinct CDR3 sequences, around 18% of which are singletons, and roughly 11% rests with the top ten. This chain connects TRBV3-1 to TRBJ2-7; D unclear. Material: PBMCs from blood, obtained 4 to 6 days after vaccination. This sequence originates from a man aged 50-59 years who received an inactivated influenza vaccine. The CDR3 loop is CASSQGASFHEQYF. The CDR3 region has the DNA TGTGCCAGCAGCCAAGGGGCCAGTTTCCACGAGCAGTACTTC.